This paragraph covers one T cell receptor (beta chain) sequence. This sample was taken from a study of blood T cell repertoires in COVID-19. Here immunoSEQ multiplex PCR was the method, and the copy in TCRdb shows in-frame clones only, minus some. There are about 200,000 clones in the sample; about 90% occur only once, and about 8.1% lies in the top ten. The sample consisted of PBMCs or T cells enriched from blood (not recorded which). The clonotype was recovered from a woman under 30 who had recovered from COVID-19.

The CDR3 DNA sequence: TGTGCCAGCAGCTCAGCCGGGACAGAGGATCCTGAAGCTTTCTTT. Translating gives CASSSAGTEDPEAFF. This chain uses TRBV7-7 with TRBJ1-1, with 7 bases lining up with TRBD1. The CDR3 contains 15 residues. CDR1 and CDR2 from the germline V gene are SSHAT and FNYEAQ (reference sequence). The V gene end was trimmed by 4 bases and the J gene end by 6 bases; junction bases not matched to a gene: 11.